At least ten counts were recorded for the clone carrying this T cell receptor beta chain. Its antigen is currently unknown. Time point noted: sample taken at primary tumor resection. No cells were sorted before sequencing. The whole RNA sequenced was extracted from tumor, nontumor lung or frozen PBMC. Unique molecular identifiers tagged every individual TCR cDNA molecule. TCRdb processed the 5' RACE reads anew with MiXCR; each CDR3 protein has one entry. The data show roughly 8,000 distinct CDR3 sequences, 5% to 5.5% seen once. The data originate from a study of spatial heterogeneity in lung cancer. Study information: For the average unique TCR and UMI combination, more than 9.5 occurrences appeared in raw reads. Study-wide points: Detection of ubiquitous tumor TCRs in blood was higher at resection than follow-up.

From germline, CDR1 is SEHNR and CDR2 FQNEAQ (reference sequence). Trimming took off 3 bases at V and 2 bases at J, with 11 bases between the two ends. This CDR3 is built from 16 residues. The receptor comes from a male donor with early-stage non-small cell lung cancer. This chain links TRBV7-9 with TRBJ2-6; the D is unclear. The starting material was PBMCs, obtained at surgery. The CDR3 sequence: CASSLSGFPGANVLTF. The CDR3 region has the DNA TGTGCCAGCAGCTTGTCAGGCTTCCCTGGGGCCAACGTCCTGACTTTC.